This T cell receptor (beta chain) was sequenced for a study of shared clonotypes between healthy human individuals. Study details: Donor composition was a couple of women and a few men, aged 18 to 49. Each donor's CD8 memory used one plate, CD8 naive two, each CD4 subset three. General study results and limits: Roughly 5% was the fraction of naive CD4 clonotypes found shared across four donors.

To note about this clone: Its antigen remains unidentified.

There are 15 residues in the CDR3. Per germline, CDR1 PRHDT and CDR2 FYEKMQ (reference sequence). Trimming shortened V by 5 bases and J by 0 bases, and 13 bases separated the two germline ends. Only in-frame clones appear in the TCRdb table, and some are missing; sequencing was by immunoSEQ multiplex PCR. The repertoire has around 1.9 million clones, more than 85% of them found once; the top ten carry 1.7%. It was CD45RO-negative cells, positively selected for CCR7, that made up naive CD8 cells, with terminally differentiated effector memory CD45RA+ cells excluded. The chain employs TRBV13 and TRBJ1-2; D might be TRBD1 (5 bases). The sequence came from a man between 18 and 29 years old in good health. Some clones in this sample may be carry-over from other donors' samples. The material sequenced was naive CD8+ T cells from PBMCs. The DNA for the CDR3 is TGTGCCAGCAGCCCTTCTGGGGCCCCTAACTATGGCTACACCTTC. It yields the protein CASSPSGAPNYGYTF.